Presented here are 25 T cell receptor beta chains from one specimen sequenced in a study of blood T cell repertoires in COVID-19. TCRdb keeps only in-frame clones here, not all; method: immunoSEQ multiplex PCR. The repertoire holds 250,000 or so clones, with 87% as singletons. Specimen: PBMCs or T cells enriched from blood (not recorded which). All receptors come from a woman aged 30 to 39 with acute COVID-19.

The rearrangement links TRBV25-1 to TRBJ1-1; D unresolved. Germline values: CDR1 MGHDK, CDR2 SYGVNS. V shed 0 bases and J shed 1 base, with 15 bases lying between them. The CDR3 covers 17 residues. The CDR3 here is CASSEYYIGRENTEAFF. The CDR3 DNA reads TGTGCCAGCAGTGAATATTATATAGGACGGGAGAACACTGAAGCTTTCTTT.

The J gene is TRBJ1-5, the V gene TRBV4-1; maybe TRBD1 (5 bases). CDR1 is MGHRA, CDR2 YSYEKL, per germline. Trimming pared 2 bases from V and 2 bases from J, leaving 13 bases between. The CDR3 is made up of 16 amino acids. The CDR3 nucleotides read TGCGCCAGCAGCCAACTTAAGGGGAGGCGCAATCAGCCCCAGCATTTT. Its protein product is CASSQLKGRRNQPQHF.

The V and J genes are TRBV7-2 and TRBJ2-1, with 8 bases matching TRBD1. The J segment lost 10 bases and the V segment lost 5 bases, leaving 10 bases of the junction unmatched. The CDR3 loop spans 14 amino acids. Germline loops: CDR1 SGHTA, CDR2 FQGNSA. CDR3 coding DNA: TGTGCCAGCAGCACCTTTGGGACAGGCCGGGAGCAGTTCTTC. Translating gives CASSTFGTGREQFF. Filled out from reference TRBV7-2 and TRBJ2-1, the complete variable domain reads GAGVSQSPSNKVTEKGKDVELRCDPISGHTALYWYRQSLGQGLEFLIYFQGNSAPDKSGLPSDRFSAERTGGSVSTLTIQRTQQEDSAVYLCASSTFGTGREQFFGPGTRLTVL.

J is TRBJ1-1 and V is TRBV10-3; D is ambiguous. V lost 4 bases and J 2 bases, leaving 14 bases between the germline ends. This CDR3 spans 15 amino acids. Germline V gene sequence: CDR1 ENHRY, CDR2 SYGVKD. The CDR3 bases are TGTGCCATCAGTGGAGGGCAGCACGGTAACACTGAAGCTTTCTTT. Translating gives CAISGGQHGNTEAFF.

V and J are TRBV6-2 or TRBV6-3 and TRBJ1-5, with a tentative D call TRBD1 (5 bases). The CDR3 runs to 16 residues. V lost 5 bases and J 1 base, leaving 15 bases between the germline ends. Germline-derived CDR1 and CDR2 are MNHEY and SVGEGT. CDR3 nucleotides: TGTGCCAGCAGTCCCTTCCGGGGGGGGAGCAATCAGCCCCAGCATTTT. It translates to CASSPFRGGSNQPQHF.

V usage is TRBV6-5 and J usage is TRBJ2-7; D is unresolved. The CDR3 runs 14 residues. V was clipped by 2 bases and J by 6 bases, with 14 bases between them. Germline V lookup: CDR1 MNHEY, CDR2 SVGAGI. The CDR3 loop is CASSYGRPSREQYF. In DNA form, the CDR3 reads TGTGCCAGCAGTTACGGCAGGCCGTCTCGCGAGCAGTACTTC.

The sample holds a few counts of this clone. The chain joins TRBV18 to TRBJ2-3, with 7 bases matching TRBD1. Losses at the gene ends were 4 bases for V and 1 base for J; bases not matched to a gene: 8. Germline V gene lookup returns CDR1 KGHSH and CDR2 LQKENI. The CDR3 totals 16 residues. The CDR3 region is CASSQNRGPRTDTQYF. The DNA of the CDR3 is TGTGCCAGCTCACAAAACAGGGGCCCCCGCACAGATACGCAGTATTTT.

This chain uses TRBV5-5 with TRBJ1-2; D perhaps matches TRBD1 (6 bases). CDR1 SGHKS and CDR2 YYEKEE come from the germline V gene (reference sequence). The CDR3 contains 14 residues. Trimming pared 4 bases from V and 4 bases from J, leaving 14 bases between. The CDR3 loop reads CASSGEQGTYGYTF. CDR3 DNA sequence: TGTGCCAGCAGCGGCGAGCAGGGGACCTATGGCTACACCTTC.

The chain uses TRBV5-1 and TRBJ1-5; 10 positions match TRBD1. Germline loops: CDR1 SGHRS, CDR2 YFSETQ. The V and J ends lost 4 bases and 5 bases, in that order; junction bases with no gene match: 6. The CDR3 contains 15 residues. This CDR3 reads CASSLLGQGDQPQHF. CDR3 DNA sequence: TGCGCCAGCAGCCTCCTCGGACAGGGGGATCAGCCCCAGCATTTT. Based on the CDR3 plus reference TRBV5-1 and TRBJ1-5, the full variable domain is KAGVTQTPRYLIKTRGQQVTLSCSPISGHRSVSWYQQTPGQGLQFLFEYFSETQRNKGNFPGRFSGRQFSNSRSEMNVSTLELGDSALYLCASSLLGQGDQPQHFGDGTRLSIL.

The V and J genes are TRBV6-5 and TRBJ1-2, with a possible D match to TRBD1 (6 bases). CDR1 is MNHEY and CDR2 is SVGAGI in the germline V gene. The CDR3 contains 13 residues. V shed 6 bases and J shed 5 bases, with 13 bases lying between them. The CDR3 region has the DNA TGTGCCAGCAGGCGCCCGGACAGTTATGGCTACACCTTC. Translated: CASRRPDSYGYTF.

This clone showed up just once. The rearrangement joins TRBV3-1 (or the pseudogene TRBV3-2) to TRBJ2-1; weak D call: TRBD1 (5 bases). V lost 0 bases and J 8 bases, leaving 11 bases between the germline ends. Germline assignment: CDR1 LGHDT and CDR2 YNNKEL (reference sequence). This CDR3 has 14 residues. The CDR3 DNA reads TGTGCCAGCAGCCAAGACTTCCAGGGCCATGAGCAGTTCTTC. Translated, it gives CASSQDFQGHEQFF.

The chain combines TRBV19 with TRBJ1-2; 9 nucleotides agree with TRBD1. The CDR3 is 12 residues long. Germline CDR1 reads LNHDA; CDR2 reads SQIVND (reference sequence). V shed 7 bases and J 5 bases; nucleotides not matched to a gene: 2. CDR3 loop: CASIGTGYGYTF. The CDR3 nucleotides read TGTGCCAGTATCGGGACAGGGTATGGCTACACCTTC.

V usage is TRBV6-5 and J usage is TRBJ1-5, with D unclear. The CDR3 sequence is 15 residues long. Trimming shortened V by 6 bases and J by 2 bases, and 14 bases separated the two germline ends. CDR1 is MNHEY and CDR2 is SVGAGI in the germline V gene. CDR3 residues: CASSSAPGGNQPQHF. Here the CDR3 DNA reads TGTGCCAGCAGCTCGGCCCCCGGGGGCAATCAGCCCCAGCATTTT.

The rearrangement links TRBV30 to TRBJ2-7; no clear D. Germline CDR1 reads GTSNPN; CDR2 reads SVGIG (reference sequence). The CDR3 consists of 12 residues. Trimming cost V 2 bases and J 3 bases, with 8 bases left between them. The chain's CDR3 is CAWSRDNYEQYF. CDR3 in DNA: TGTGCCTGGAGTAGAGACAACTACGAGCAGTACTTC.

This chain connects TRBV10-3 to TRBJ1-1; 8 nucleotides agree with TRBD1. The trim removed 1 base at V and 1 base at J, leaving 5 bases unmatched. The germline CDR1 and CDR2 sequences are ENHRY and SYGVKD. CDR3 length: 16 residues. The CDR3 loop is CAISEYRGVTNTEAFF. In DNA form, the CDR3 reads TGTGCCATCAGTGAGTACAGGGGGGTGACGAACACTGAAGCTTTCTTT.

This clone was counted at least ten times. CDR3 DNA: TGCGCCAGCAGCTTGGGACGTCTCGGGGACACCATATATTTT. This encodes CASSLGRLGDTIYF. The J gene is TRBJ1-3, the V gene TRBV5-1, with no clear D. Germline V gene sequence: CDR1 SGHRS, CDR2 YFSETQ. V was clipped by 0 bases and J by 8 bases, with 12 bases between them. CDR3 length: 14 amino acids.

The chain is built from TRBV6-5 and TRBJ2-7; TRBD1 might be the D (5 bases). Germline lookup yields CDR1 MNHEY and CDR2 SVGAGI. The CDR3 totals 14 residues. V was clipped by 2 bases and J by 5 bases, with 13 bases between them. For the CDR3, the DNA is TGTGCCAGCAGTTACCGCCAGGGAAACAACGAGCAGTACTTC. Protein product: CASSYRQGNNEQYF.

The J gene is TRBJ1-2, the V gene TRBV9, with 7 bases matching TRBD1. The CDR3 has 15 amino acids. The germline gives CDR1 SGDLS, CDR2 YYNGEE. With V trimmed by 6 bases and J by 2 bases, 10 bases remained unmatched. The CDR3 here is CASTQGTVVNYGYTF. The DNA of the CDR3 is TGTGCCAGCACCCAGGGGACAGTAGTCAACTATGGCTACACCTTC. Full variable domain (missing parts from reference TRBV9 and TRBJ1-2): DSGVTQTPKHLITATGQRVTLRCSPRSGDLSVYWYQQSLDQGLQFLIQYYNGEERAKGNILERFSAQQFPDLHSELNLSSLELGDSALYFCASTQGTVVNYGYTFGSGTRLTVV.

V gene TRBV10-2 combines with J gene TRBJ1-2; weak D call: TRBD1 (5 bases). CDR3 size: 13 residues. The germline V gene encodes CDR1 WSHSY and CDR2 SAAADI. Trimming took 6 bases from V and 6 from J, leaving 14 bases between them. The CDR3 reads CASSFTRGDGYTF. CDR3 sequence (DNA): TGCGCCAGCAGCTTTACCCGGGGGGATGGCTACACCTTC.

DNA of the CDR3: TGTGCCTTAAGGAGAGTATCTGGAAACACCATATATTTT. Translation: CALRRVSGNTIYF. This chain links TRBV30 with TRBJ1-3; D gene ambiguous. CDR1 is GTSNPN, CDR2 SVGIG, per germline (reference sequence). Deletions cut 7 bases from V and 1 base from J, with 11 bases between. The length of the CDR3 is 13 residues.

The chain couples TRBV12-3 or TRBV12-4 to TRBJ2-5; D might be TRBD2 (6 bases). Trimming took off 10 bases at V and 4 bases at J, with 13 bases between the two ends. The CDR3 length is 12 residues. CDR3 nucleotides: TGTGCCACGAAAGCCGGGGGAGAGACCCAGTACTTC. This codes for CATKAGGETQYF.

This clone was counted once. Its ends do not fully match the called genes, so a read error is possible. The chain couples TRBV7-7 to TRBJ1-5; D is unclear. Per the germline V gene, CDR1 is SSHAT and CDR2 is FNYEAQ (reference sequence). The CDR3 extends over 12 amino acids. CDR3 coding DNA: TGTGCTAGCAGCTCGGGTACTCAGCCCCAGCATTTT. This codes for CASSSGTQPQHF.

The J gene is TRBJ1-2, the V gene TRBV5-4, with D possibly being TRBD1 (6 bases). CDR1 is SGHNT and CDR2 is YYREEE in the germline V gene (reference sequence). This CDR3 contains 12 residues. V lost 6 bases, J lost 4 bases, and 10 bases lay in between. CDR3 coding DNA: TGTGCCAGCACCCTAGGGGGCTATGGCTACACCTTC. It encodes CASTLGGYGYTF.

This clone showed up just a few times. The V call is TRBV7-9, the J call TRBJ2-2; perhaps TRBD2 as D (6 bases). The length of the CDR3 is 12 residues. The germline V gene encodes CDR1 SEHNR and CDR2 FQNEAQ (reference sequence). The V and J ends lost 4 bases and 7 bases respectively, with 7 bases between them. The chain's CDR3 is CASSSEGGELFF. The DNA for the CDR3 is TGTGCCAGCAGCTCGGAGGGCGGGGAGCTGTTTTTT.

The chain employs TRBV18 and TRBJ1-3; no definite D call. CDR3 length: 16 residues. V was shortened by 4 bases and J by 4 bases, with 17 bases between the two germline ends. Looked up from germline, CDR1 is KGHSH and CDR2 is LQKENI. The CDR3 DNA sequence: TGTGCCAGCTCACGGGGAGTGGTGGGCACCGGAAACACCATATATTTT. The encoded protein is CASSRGVVGTGNTIYF.